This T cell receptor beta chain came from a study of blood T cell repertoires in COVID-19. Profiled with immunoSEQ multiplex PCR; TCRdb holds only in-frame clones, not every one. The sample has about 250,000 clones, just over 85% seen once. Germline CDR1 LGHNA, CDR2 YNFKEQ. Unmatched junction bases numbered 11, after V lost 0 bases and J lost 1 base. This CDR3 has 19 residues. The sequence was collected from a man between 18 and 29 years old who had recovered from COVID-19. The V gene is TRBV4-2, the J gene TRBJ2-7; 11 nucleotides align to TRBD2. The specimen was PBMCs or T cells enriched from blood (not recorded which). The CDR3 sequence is CASSQDLILAGGDSYEQYF. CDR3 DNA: TGTGCCAGCAGCCAAGATCTGATCCTAGCGGGGGGCGATTCCTACGAGCAGTACTTC.